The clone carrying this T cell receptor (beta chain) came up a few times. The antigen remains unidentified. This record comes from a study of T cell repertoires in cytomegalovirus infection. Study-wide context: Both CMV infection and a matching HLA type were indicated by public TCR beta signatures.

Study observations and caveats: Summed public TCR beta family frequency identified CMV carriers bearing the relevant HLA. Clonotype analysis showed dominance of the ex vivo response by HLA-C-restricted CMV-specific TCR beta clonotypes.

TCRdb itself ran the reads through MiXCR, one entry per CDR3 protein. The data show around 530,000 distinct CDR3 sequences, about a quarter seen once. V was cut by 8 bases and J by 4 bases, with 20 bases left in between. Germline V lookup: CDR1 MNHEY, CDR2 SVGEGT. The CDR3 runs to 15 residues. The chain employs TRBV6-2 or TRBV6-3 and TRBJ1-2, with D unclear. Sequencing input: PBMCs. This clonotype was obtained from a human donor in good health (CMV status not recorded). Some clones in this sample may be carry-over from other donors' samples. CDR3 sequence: CASAAVLAPSYGYTF. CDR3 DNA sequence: TGTGCCAGCGCCGCAGTCTTAGCACCGAGCTATGGCTACACCTTC.